The entry below describes one T cell receptor (beta chain). The data were taken from a study of blood T cell repertoires in COVID-19. Study overall: PBMCs, B-cell-depleted T cells, or T cells were the source of the cDNA or gDNA that made up the material.

In the original processing: Amplification of reference gene primers provided the estimated nucleated cell counts. TCRdb keeps only in-frame clones here, not all; method: immunoSEQ multiplex PCR. The D gene and trimming were derived from the DNA, and the V and J assignments and clone size from that table. The sample gives about 270,000 clones, 88% of which show up once; 3% is in the top ten. Assignment of participants to cohorts was predicated upon participant-reported clinical history. Two negative PCRs, clearance, or symptom resolution were required of recovered Cohort 3 donors. Sequenced material: PBMCs or T cells enriched from blood (not recorded which). The receptor was isolated from a woman between 50 and 59 years old who had recovered from COVID-19.

The DNA of the CDR3 is TGTGCCAGCAGTTATTCTGGCTACACCTTC. This codes for CASSYSGYTF. This chain connects TRBV2 to TRBJ1-2; no reliable D call. The CDR3 is made up of 10 amino acids. Germline-derived CDR1 and CDR2 are SNHLY and FYNNEI. Trimming removed 5 bases at V and 7 bases at J, with 5 bases between.